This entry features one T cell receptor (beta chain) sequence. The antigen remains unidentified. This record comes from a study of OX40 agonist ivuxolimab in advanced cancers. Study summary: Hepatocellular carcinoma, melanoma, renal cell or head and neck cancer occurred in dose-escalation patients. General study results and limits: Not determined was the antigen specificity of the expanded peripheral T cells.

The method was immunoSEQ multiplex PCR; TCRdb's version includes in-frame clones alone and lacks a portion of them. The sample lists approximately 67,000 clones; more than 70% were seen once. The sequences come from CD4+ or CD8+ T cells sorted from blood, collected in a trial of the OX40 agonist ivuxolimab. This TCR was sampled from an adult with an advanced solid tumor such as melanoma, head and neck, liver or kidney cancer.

The CDR3 DNA sequence: TGTGCCACCAGCAGAGATTTTTGGGCGGAAGACTCCTACGAGCAGTACTTC. Its protein is CATSRDFWAEDSYEQYF. This chain links TRBV15 with TRBJ2-7; D is uncertain. V gave up 0 bases and J gave up 0 bases, with 15 bases separating them. The CDR3 sequence is 17 residues long. The germline CDR1 and CDR2 sequences are LNHNV and YYDKDF (reference sequence).